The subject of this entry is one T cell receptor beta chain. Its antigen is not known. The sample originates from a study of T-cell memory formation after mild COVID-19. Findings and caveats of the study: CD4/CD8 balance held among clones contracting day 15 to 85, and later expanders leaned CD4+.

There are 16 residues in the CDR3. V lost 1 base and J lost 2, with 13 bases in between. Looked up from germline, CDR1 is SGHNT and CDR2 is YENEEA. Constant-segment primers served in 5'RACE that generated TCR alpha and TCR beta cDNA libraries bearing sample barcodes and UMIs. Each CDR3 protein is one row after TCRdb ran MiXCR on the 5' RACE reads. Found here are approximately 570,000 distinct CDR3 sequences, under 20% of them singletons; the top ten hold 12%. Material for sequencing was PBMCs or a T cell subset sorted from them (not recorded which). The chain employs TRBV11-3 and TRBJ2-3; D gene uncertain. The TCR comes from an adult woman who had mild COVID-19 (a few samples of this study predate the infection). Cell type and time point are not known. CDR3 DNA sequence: TGTGCCAGCAGCTTAGGAGTGAGAGGAACCACAGATACGCAGTATTTT. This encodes CASSLGVRGTTDTQYF.